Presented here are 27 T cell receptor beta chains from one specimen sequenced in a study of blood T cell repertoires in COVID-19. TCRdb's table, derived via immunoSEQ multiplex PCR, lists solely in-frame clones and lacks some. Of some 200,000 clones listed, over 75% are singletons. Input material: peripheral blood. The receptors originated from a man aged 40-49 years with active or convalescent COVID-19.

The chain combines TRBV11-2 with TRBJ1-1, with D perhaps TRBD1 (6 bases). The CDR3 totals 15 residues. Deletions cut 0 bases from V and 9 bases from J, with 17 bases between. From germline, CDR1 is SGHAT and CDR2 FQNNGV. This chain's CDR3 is CASSLDGVGGAKAFF. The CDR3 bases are TGTGCCAGCAGCTTAGATGGGGTAGGGGGGGCCAAAGCTTTCTTT. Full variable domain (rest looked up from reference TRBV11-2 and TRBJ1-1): EAGVAQSPRYKIIEKRQSVAFWCNPISGHATLYWYQQILGQGPKLLIQFQNNGVVDDSQLPKDRFSAERLKGVDSTLKIQPAKLEDSAVYLCASSLDGVGGAKAFFGQGTRLTVV.

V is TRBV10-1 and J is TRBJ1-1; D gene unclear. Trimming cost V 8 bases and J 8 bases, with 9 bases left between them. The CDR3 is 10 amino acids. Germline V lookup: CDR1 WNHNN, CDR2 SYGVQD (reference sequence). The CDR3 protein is CASLEPEAFF. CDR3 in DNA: TGCGCCAGCTTAGAGCCCGAAGCTTTCTTT.

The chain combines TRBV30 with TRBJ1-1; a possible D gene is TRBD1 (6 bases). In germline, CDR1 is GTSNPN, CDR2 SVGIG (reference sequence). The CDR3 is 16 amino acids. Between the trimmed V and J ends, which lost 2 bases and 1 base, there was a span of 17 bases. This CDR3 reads CAWSPRPRGRNTEAFF. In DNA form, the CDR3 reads TGTGCCTGGAGTCCACGACCCAGGGGCAGGAACACTGAAGCTTTCTTT.

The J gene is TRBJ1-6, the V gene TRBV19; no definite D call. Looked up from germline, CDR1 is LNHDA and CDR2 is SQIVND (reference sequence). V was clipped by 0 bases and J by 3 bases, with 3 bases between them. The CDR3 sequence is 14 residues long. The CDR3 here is CASSIDLYNSPLHF. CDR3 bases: TGTGCCAGTAGTATAGACCTCTATAATTCACCCCTCCACTTT.

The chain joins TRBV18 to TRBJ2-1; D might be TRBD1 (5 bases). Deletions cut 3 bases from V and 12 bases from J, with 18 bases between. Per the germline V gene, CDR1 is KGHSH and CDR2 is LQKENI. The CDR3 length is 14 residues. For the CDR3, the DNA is TGTGCCAGCTCACCCGTCTGGGGCGAAAGAGGGCAGTTCTTC. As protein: CASSPVWGERGQFF.

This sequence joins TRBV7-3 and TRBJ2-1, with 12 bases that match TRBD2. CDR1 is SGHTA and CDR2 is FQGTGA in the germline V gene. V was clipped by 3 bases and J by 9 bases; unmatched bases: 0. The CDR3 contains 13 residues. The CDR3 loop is CASSLGLAGEQFF. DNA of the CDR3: TGTGCCAGCAGCTTGGGACTAGCGGGTGAGCAGTTCTTC.

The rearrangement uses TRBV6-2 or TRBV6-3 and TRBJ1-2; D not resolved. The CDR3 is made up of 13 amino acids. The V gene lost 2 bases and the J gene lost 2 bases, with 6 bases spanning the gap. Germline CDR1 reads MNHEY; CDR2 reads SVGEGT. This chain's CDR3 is CASSYTRNYGYTF. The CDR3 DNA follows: TGTGCCAGCAGTTACACAAGAAACTATGGCTACACCTTC.

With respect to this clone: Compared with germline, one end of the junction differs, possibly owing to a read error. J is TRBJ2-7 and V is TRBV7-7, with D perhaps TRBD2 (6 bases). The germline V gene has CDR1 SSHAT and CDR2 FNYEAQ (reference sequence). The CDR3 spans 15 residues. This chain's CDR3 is CASSLAPGDSYEQYF. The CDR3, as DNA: TGTGCTAGCAGCTTAGCACCGGGGGATTCCTACGAGCAGTACTTC.

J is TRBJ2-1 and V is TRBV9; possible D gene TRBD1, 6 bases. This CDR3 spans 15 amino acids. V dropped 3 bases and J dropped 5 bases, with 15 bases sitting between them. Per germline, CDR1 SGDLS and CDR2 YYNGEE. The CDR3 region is CASSALGQLNNEQFF. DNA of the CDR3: TGTGCCAGCAGCGCCCTTGGACAGTTAAACAATGAGCAGTTCTTC.

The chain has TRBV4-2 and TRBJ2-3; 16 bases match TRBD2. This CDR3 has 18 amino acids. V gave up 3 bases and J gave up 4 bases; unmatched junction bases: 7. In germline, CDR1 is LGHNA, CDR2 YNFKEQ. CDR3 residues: CASSHLGLAGGPADTQYF. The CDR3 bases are TGTGCCAGCAGCCACCTGGGACTAGCGGGGGGGCCCGCAGATACGCAGTATTTT.

The CDR3 DNA sequence: TGTGCCAGCAGCCAATACAGTACTGAGCAGTTCTTC. Translated, it gives CASSQYSTEQFF. J is TRBJ2-1 and V is TRBV7-8; D not resolved. Germline lookup yields CDR1 SGHVS and CDR2 FQNEAQ. V was trimmed by 5 bases and J by 9 bases, leaving 11 bases between them. This CDR3 has 12 residues.

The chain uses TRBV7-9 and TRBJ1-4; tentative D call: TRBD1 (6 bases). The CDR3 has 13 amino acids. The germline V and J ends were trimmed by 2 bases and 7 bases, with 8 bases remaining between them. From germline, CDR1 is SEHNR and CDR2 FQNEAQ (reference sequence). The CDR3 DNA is TGTGCCAGCAGCTTAAAGGGGGTTGAAAAACTGTTTTTT. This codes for CASSLKGVEKLFF.

The CDR3 coding sequence is TGCGCCAGCAGCTCGGGGGATAAAGGGCATGGCTACACCTTC. Translation gives CASSSGDKGHGYTF. The rearrangement uses TRBV5-1 and TRBJ1-2; tentative D call: TRBD1 (5 bases). The V end was cut by 3 bases, the J end by 6 bases, with 15 bases between. The germline V gene encodes CDR1 SGHRS and CDR2 YFSETQ. The CDR3 sequence is 14 residues long.

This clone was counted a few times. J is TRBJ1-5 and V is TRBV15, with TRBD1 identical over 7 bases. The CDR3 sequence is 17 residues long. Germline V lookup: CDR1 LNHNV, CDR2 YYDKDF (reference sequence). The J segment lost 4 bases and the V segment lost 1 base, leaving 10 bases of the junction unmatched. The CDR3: CATSRGGTGTVNQPQHF. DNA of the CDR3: TGTGCCACCAGCAGAGGGGGTACCGGGACAGTGAATCAGCCCCAGCATTTT.

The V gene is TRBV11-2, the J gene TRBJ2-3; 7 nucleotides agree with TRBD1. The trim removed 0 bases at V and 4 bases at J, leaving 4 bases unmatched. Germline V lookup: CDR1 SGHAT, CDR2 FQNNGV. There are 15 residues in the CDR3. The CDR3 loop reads CASSLEGTGADTQYF. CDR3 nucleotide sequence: TGTGCCAGCAGCTTAGAGGGCACAGGGGCAGATACGCAGTATTTT.

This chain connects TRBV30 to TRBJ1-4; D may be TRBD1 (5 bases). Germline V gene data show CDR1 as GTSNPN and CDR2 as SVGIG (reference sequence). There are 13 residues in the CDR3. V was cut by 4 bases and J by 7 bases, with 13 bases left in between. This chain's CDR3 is CAWNIGQIEKLFF. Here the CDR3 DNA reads TGTGCCTGGAACATAGGACAAATTGAAAAACTGTTTTTT.

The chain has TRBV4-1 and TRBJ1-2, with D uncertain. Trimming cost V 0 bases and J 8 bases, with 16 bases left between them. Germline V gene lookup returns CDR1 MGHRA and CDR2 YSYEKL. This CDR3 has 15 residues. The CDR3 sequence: CASSQESLAGWGYTF. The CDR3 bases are TGCGCCAGCAGCCAAGAAAGTCTAGCGGGTTGGGGCTACACCTTC.

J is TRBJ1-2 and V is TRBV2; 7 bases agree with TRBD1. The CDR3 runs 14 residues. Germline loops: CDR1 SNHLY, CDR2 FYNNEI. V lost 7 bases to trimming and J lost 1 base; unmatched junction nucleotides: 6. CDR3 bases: TGTGCCAGCACCGGGGACAGATATAACTATGGCTACACCTTC. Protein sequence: CASTGDRYNYGYTF.

The CDR3 reads CASSEGPLRYEQYF. CDR3 DNA: TGTGCCAGCAGTGAGGGGCCCCTCCGGTACGAGCAGTACTTC. This chain connects TRBV2 to TRBJ2-7; possible D gene TRBD1, 5 bases. Trimming left V 3 bases short and J 4 bases short, with 13 bases between. The germline V gene has CDR1 SNHLY and CDR2 FYNNEI. The CDR3 has 14 residues.

The CDR3 sequence: CASSLLGDEAFF. The CDR3 coding sequence is TGTGCCAGCAGCTTATTGGGAGATGAAGCTTTCTTT. V usage is TRBV7-6 and J usage is TRBJ1-1; D is unresolved. CDR3 length: 12 residues. Germline V gene lookup returns CDR1 SGHVS and CDR2 FNYEAQ. Trimming took off 2 bases at V and 7 bases at J, with 8 bases between the two ends.

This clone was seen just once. The CDR3 coding sequence is TGTGCTAGTGGTTTGGCTTTTCCGTATGGCTACACCTTC. This encodes CASGLAFPYGYTF. V and J are TRBV12-5 and TRBJ1-2, with D unresolved. The V end was cut by 1 base, the J end by 5 bases, with 8 bases between. From germline, CDR1 is LGHNT and CDR2 FRNRAP. The CDR3 spans 13 residues. Full variable domain (missing parts from reference TRBV12-5 and TRBJ1-2): DARVTQTPRHKVTEMGQEVTMRCQPILGHNTVFWYRQTMMQGLELLAYFRNRAPLDDSGMPKDRFSAEMPDATLATLKIQPSEPRDSAVYFCASGLAFPYGYTFGSGTRLTVV.

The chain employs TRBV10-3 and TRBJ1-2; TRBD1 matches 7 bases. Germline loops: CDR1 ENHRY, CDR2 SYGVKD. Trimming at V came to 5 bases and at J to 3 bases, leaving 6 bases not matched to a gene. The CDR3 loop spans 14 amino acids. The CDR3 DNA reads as TGTGCCATCAGTCCAGGACAGGTAGACTATGGCTACACCTTC. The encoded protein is CAISPGQVDYGYTF.

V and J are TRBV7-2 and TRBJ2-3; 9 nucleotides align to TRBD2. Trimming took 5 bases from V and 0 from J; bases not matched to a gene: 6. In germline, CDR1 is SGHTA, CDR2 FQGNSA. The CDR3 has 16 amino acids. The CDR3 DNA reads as TGTGCCAGCAGCCCCCGGCTAGCGGGGAGCACAGATACGCAGTATTTT. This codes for CASSPRLAGSTDTQYF.

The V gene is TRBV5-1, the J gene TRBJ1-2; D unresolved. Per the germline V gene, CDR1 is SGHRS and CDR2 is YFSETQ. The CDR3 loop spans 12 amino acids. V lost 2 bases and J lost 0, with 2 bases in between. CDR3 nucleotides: TGCGCCAGCAGCTTCACTAACTATGGCTACACCTTC. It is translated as CASSFTNYGYTF. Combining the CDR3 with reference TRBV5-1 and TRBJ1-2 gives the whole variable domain KAGVTQTPRYLIKTRGQQVTLSCSPISGHRSVSWYQQTPGQGLQFLFEYFSETQRNKGNFPGRFSGRQFSNSRSEMNVSTLELGDSALYLCASSFTNYGYTFGSGTRLTVV.

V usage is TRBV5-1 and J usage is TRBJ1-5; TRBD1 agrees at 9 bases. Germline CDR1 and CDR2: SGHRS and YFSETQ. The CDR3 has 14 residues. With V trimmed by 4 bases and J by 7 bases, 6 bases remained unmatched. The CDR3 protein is CASSMGQGDQPQHF. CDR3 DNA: TGCGCCAGCAGCATGGGACAGGGCGACCAGCCCCAGCATTTT.

CDR3 amino acids: CASSPGTYSSYEQYF. DNA for the CDR3: TGCGCCAGCAGTCCAGGGACATATTCCTCCTACGAGCAGTACTTC. The chain joins TRBV5-1 to TRBJ2-7; a possible D gene is TRBD1 (6 bases). Germline loops: CDR1 SGHRS, CDR2 YFSETQ. This CDR3 comprises 15 residues. V lost 5 bases and J 0 bases, leaving 15 bases between the germline ends. Combining the CDR3 with reference TRBV5-1 and TRBJ2-7 gives the whole variable domain KAGVTQTPRYLIKTRGQQVTLSCSPISGHRSVSWYQQTPGQGLQFLFEYFSETQRNKGNFPGRFSGRQFSNSRSEMNVSTLELGDSALYLCASSPGTYSSYEQYFGPGTRLTVT.

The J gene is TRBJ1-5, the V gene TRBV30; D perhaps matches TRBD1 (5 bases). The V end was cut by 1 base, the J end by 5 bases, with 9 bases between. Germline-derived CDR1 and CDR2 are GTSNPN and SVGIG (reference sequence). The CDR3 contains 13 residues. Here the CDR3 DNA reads TGTGCCTGGAGTGCAGGGAAAGATCAGCCCCAGCATTTT. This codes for CAWSAGKDQPQHF.